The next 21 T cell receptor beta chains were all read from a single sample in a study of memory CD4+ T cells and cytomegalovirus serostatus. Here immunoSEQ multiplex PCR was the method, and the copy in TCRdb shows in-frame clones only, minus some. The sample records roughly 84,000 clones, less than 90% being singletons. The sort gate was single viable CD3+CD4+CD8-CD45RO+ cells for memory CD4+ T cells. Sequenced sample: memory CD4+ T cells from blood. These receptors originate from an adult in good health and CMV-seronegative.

This chain's CDR3 is CASSLGVYSPLHF. CDR3 bases: TGTGCCAGCAGTTTGGGGGTTTATTCACCCCTCCACTTT. The V call is TRBV28, the J call TRBJ1-6, with D possibly matching TRBD1 (5 bases). The CDR3 runs to 13 residues. Trimming shortened V by 3 bases and J by 8 bases, and 8 bases separated the two germline ends. Germline V gene sequence: CDR1 MDHEN, CDR2 SYDVKM.

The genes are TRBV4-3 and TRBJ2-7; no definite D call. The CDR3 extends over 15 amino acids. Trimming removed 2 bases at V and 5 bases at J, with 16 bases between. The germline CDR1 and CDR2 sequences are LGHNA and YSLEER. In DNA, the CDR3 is TGCGCCAGCAGCCAAACACAAATCCCCCGCCACGAGCAGTACTTC. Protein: CASSQTQIPRHEQYF.

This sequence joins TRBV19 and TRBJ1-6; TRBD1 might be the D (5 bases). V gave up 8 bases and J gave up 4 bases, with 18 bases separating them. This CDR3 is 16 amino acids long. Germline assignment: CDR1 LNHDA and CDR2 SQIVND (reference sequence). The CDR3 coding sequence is TGTGCCAGTCGCCAAAGCCAGGGATCTTATAATTCACCCCTCCACTTT. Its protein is CASRQSQGSYNSPLHF.

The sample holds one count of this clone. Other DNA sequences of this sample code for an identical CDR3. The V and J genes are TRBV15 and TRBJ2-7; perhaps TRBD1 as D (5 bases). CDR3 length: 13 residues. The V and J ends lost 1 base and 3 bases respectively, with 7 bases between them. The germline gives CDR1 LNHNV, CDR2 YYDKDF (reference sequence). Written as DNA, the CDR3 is TGTGCCACCAGCAGAGTCGACAGCTACGAGCAGTACTTC. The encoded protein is CATSRVDSYEQYF.

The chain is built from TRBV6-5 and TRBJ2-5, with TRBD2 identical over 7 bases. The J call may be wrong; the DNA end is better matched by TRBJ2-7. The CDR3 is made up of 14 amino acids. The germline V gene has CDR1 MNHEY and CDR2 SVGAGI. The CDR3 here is CASSSGDSSYEQYF. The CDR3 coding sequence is TGTGCCAGCAGTAGCGGGGATTCCTCCTACGAGCAGTACTTC.

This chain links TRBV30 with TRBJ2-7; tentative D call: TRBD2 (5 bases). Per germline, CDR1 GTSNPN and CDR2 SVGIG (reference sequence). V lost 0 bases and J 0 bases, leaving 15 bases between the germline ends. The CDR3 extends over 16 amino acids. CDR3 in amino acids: CAWSVQRSRGSYEQYF. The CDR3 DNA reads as TGTGCCTGGAGTGTACAAAGATCCCGGGGCTCCTACGAGCAGTACTTC.

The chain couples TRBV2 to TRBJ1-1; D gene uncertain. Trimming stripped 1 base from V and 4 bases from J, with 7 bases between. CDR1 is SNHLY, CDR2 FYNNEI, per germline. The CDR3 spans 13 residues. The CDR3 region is CASSEEVRTEAFF. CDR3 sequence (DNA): TGTGCCAGCAGTGAAGAGGTACGCACTGAAGCTTTCTTT.

The CDR3 sequence: CASSLDRGGELYNEQFF. CDR3 DNA sequence: TGCGCCAGCAGCCTCGACCGAGGGGGGGAACTTTACAATGAGCAGTTCTTC. The rearrangement joins TRBV5-1 to TRBJ2-1, with a weak D call TRBD2 (7 bases). Germline values: CDR1 SGHRS, CDR2 YFSETQ. This CDR3 has 17 residues. Trimming removed 4 bases at V and 4 bases at J, with 21 bases between.

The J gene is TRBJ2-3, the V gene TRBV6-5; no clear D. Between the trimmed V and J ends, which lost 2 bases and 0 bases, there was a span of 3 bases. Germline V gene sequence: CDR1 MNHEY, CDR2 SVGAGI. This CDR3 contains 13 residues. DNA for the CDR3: TGTGCCAGCAGTTACAGGAGCACAGATACGCAGTATTTT. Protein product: CASSYRSTDTQYF.

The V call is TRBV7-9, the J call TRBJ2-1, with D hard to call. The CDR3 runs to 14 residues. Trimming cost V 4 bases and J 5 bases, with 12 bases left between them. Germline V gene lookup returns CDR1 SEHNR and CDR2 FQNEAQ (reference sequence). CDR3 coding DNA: TGTGCCAGCAGCTCACCTAGACGGGACAATGAGCAGTTCTTC. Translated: CASSSPRRDNEQFF.

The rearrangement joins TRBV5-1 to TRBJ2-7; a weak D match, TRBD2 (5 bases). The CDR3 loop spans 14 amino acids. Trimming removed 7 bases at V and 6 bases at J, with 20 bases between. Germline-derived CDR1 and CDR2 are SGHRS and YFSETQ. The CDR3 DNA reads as TGCGCCAGCCGGCCGGGGTGGCGCACCTCCGAGCAGTACTTC. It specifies CASRPGWRTSEQYF.

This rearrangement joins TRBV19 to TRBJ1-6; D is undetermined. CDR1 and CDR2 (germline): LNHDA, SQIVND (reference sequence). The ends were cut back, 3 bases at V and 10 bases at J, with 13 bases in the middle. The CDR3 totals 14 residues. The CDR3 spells CASSIGQKESPLHF. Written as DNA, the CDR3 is TGTGCCAGTAGTATCGGGCAGAAAGAATCACCCCTCCACTTT.

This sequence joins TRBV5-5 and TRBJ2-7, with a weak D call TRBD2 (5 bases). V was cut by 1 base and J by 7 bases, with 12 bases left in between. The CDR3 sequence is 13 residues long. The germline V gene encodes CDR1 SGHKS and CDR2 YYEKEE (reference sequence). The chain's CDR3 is CASSLTSGWEQYF. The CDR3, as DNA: TGTGCCAGCAGCTTGACTTCGGGGTGGGAGCAGTACTTC.

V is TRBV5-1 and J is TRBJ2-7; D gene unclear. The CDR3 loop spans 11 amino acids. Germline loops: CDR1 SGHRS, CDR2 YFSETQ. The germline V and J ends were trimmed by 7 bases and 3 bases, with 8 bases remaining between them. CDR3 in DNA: TGCGCCAGCGGTGACAACTACGAGCAGTACTTC. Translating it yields CASGDNYEQYF. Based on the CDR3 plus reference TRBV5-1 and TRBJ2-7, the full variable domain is KAGVTQTPRYLIKTRGQQVTLSCSPISGHRSVSWYQQTPGQGLQFLFEYFSETQRNKGNFPGRFSGRQFSNSRSEMNVSTLELGDSALYLCASGDNYEQYFGPGTRLTVT.

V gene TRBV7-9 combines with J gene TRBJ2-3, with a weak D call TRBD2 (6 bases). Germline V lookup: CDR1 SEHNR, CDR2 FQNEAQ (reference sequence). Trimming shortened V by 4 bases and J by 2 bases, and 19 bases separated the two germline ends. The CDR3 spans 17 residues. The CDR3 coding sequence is TGTGCCAGCAGCTCCTCCGCGCGCGGGGTTCACACAGATACGCAGTATTTT. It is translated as CASSSSARGVHTDTQYF.

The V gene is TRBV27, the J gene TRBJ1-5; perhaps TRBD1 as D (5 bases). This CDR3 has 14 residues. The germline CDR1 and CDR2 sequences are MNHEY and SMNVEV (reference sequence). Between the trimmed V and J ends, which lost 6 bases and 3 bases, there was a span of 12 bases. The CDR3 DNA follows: TGTGCCAGCAGCGACCTGACAGCCAATCAGCCCCAGCATTTT. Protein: CASSDLTANQPQHF.

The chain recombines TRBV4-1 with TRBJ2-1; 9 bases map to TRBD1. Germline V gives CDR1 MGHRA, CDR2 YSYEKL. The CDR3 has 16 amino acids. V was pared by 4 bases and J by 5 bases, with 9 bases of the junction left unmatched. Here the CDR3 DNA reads TGCGCCAGCAGCCGTAGCCGGGACAGGGCCCACAATGAGCAGTTCTTC. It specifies CASSRSRDRAHNEQFF.

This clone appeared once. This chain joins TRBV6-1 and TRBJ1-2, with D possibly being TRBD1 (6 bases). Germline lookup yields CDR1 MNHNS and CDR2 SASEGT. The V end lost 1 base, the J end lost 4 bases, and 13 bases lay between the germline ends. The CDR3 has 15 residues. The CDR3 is CASSEGQGLTYGYTF. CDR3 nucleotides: TGTGCCAGCAGTGAAGGGCAGGGGCTTACCTATGGCTACACCTTC.

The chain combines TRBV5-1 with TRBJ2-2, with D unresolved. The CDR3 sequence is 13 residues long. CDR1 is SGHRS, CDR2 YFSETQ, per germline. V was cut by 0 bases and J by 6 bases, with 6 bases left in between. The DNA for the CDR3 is TGCGCCAGCAGCTTGGGGAGCCCCGGGGAGCTGTTTTTT. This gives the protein CASSLGSPGELFF.

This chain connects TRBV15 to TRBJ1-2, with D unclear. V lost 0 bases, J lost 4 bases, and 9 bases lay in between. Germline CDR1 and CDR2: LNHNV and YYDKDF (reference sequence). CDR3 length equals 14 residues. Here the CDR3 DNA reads TGTGCCACCAGCAGAGATAAGACGGGCTATGGCTACACCTTC. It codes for CATSRDKTGYGYTF. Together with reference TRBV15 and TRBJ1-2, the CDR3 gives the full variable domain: DAMVIQNPRYQVTQFGKPVTLSCSQTLNHNVMYWYQQKSSQAPKLLFHYYDKDFNNEADTPDNFQSRRPNTSFCFLDIRSPGLGDTAMYLCATSRDKTGYGYTFGSGTRLTVV.

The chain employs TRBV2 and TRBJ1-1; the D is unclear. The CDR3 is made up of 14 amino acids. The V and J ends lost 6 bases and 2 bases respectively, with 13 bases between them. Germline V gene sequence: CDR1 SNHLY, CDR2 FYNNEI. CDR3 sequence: CASRGRTVNTEAFF. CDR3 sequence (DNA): TGTGCCAGCAGGGGCAGGACGGTAAACACTGAAGCTTTCTTT.